Listed below are T cell receptor beta chains from one sample, sequenced in a study of blood T cells in healthy people across ages. TCRdb ran MiXCR on the 5' RACE reads and lists one entry per CDR3 protein. The sample has about 670,000 distinct CDR3 sequences; about 43% are singletons. Sequencing was performed on blood. The source is an older man in good health. CDR3s include the opening cysteine and the closing phenylalanine or tryptophan. The order of the fields is clone size, CDR3 length, J gene, D gene, V gene, CDR3 protein, CDR3 DNA. D genes are given only for firm matches. Rows give clone size only sometimes, using once, few, many, or a class for an expanded clone.

few | 16 | TRBJ1-2 | NA | TRBV20-1 | CSARVQSPDREVGYTF | TGCAGTGCTAGAGTCCAAAGCCCCGATAGGGAGGTTGGCTACACCTTC
NA | 15 | TRBJ2-4 | TRBD1 | TRBV15 | CATSRGGTGGNIQYF | TGTGCCACCAGCAGAGGAGGGACAGGGGGCAACATTCAGTACTTC
NA | 16 | TRBJ2-3 | TRBD1 | TRBV6-6 | CASSYDGTGFPDTQYF | TGTGCCAGCAGTTATGATGGGACAGGGTTTCCAGATACGCAGTATTTT
NA | 15 | TRBJ2-1 | TRBD1 | TRBV5-1 | CASRLGTGVSNEQFF | TGCGCCAGCAGATTGGGGACAGGAGTATCCAATGAGCAGTTCTTC
few | 15 | TRBJ1-4 | TRBD1 | TRBV12-3/TRBV12-4 | CASRLQGADNEKLFF | TGTGCCAGCAGACTACAGGGGGCAGATAATGAAAAACTGTTTTTT
NA | 15 | TRBJ2-4 | NA | TRBV20-1 | CSARTGELAKNIQYF | TGCAGTGCGAGGACGGGAGAACTAGCCAAAAACATTCAGTACTTC
NA | 16 | TRBJ2-3 | TRBD2 | TRBV6-5 | CASSPRLAGVLDTQYF | TGTGCCAGCAGTCCCCGACTAGCGGGAGTATTGGATACGCAGTATTTT
NA | 15 | TRBJ2-5 | TRBD2 | TRBV6-2/TRBV6-3 | CASSWVTSGRSEQYF | TGTGCCAGCAGTTGGGTGACTAGCGGGAGAAGTGAGCAGTACTTC
few | 17 | TRBJ2-1 | TRBD2 | TRBV11-2 | CASSLGVGTSNYNEQFF | TGTGCCAGCAGCTTAGGGGTTGGGACTAGCAACTACAATGAGCAGTTCTTC
NA | 15 | TRBJ2-3 | NA | TRBV9 | CASSPQGGNSYLQYF | TGTGCCAGCAGCCCACAAGGGGGAAATTCTTACTTGCAGTATTTT
many | 17 | TRBJ2-7 | TRBD1 | TRBV4-2 | CASSQEMGQGSRYEQYF | TGTGCCAGCAGCCAAGAAATGGGACAGGGGTCTCGCTACGAGCAGTACTTC
NA | 15 | TRBJ2-7 | NA | TRBV5-5 | CASSYYVDGSYEQYF | TGTGCCAGCAGTTATTATGTTGACGGGTCCTACGAGCAGTACTTC
NA | 18 | TRBJ2-5 | TRBD2 | TRBV2 | CASSPFGGSGGTQETQYF | TGTGCCAGCAGTCCCTTCGGAGGTAGCGGGGGTACTCAAGAGACCCAGTACTTC
NA | 15 | TRBJ1-2 | TRBD1 | TRBV7-2 | CASSLGSDRIYGYTF | TGTGCCAGCAGCTTAGGTTCGGACAGGATTTATGGCTACACCTTC
NA | 13 | TRBJ1-2 | NA | TRBV12-3/TRBV12-4 | CASSLWQLYGYTF | TGTGCCAGCAGTTTGTGGCAGCTCTATGGCTACACCTTC
few | 13 | TRBJ2-1 | TRBD2 | TRBV6-2/TRBV6-3 | CASSWTSGSEQFF | TGTGCCAGCAGTTGGACTAGCGGGAGTGAGCAGTTCTTC
NA | 16 | TRBJ1-1 | NA | TRBV20-1 | CSARATGPLRDAEAFF | TGCAGTGCTAGGGCAACCGGGCCTCTTCGCGACGCTGAAGCTTTCTTT
NA | 18 | TRBJ2-3 | NA | TRBV5-1 | CASSLGTGTSLDTDTQYF | TGCGCCAGCAGCTTGGGTACCGGGACTTCTTTAGACACAGATACGCAGTATTTT
NA | 15 | TRBJ2-1 | NA | TRBV6-2/TRBV6-3 | CASSSRTDNYNEQFF | TGTGCCAGCAGTTCCCGGACGGATAATTACAATGAGCAGTTCTTC
NA | 18 | TRBJ1-5 | NA | TRBV27 | CASSLSVGDINSNQPQHF | TGTGCCAGCAGTTTATCGGTTGGGGACATAAATAGCAATCAGCCCCAGCATTTT
NA | 13 | TRBJ2-3 | NA | TRBV12-3/TRBV12-4 | CASSFSPPDTQYF | TGTGCCAGCAGTTTTTCACCGCCAGATACGCAGTATTTT
NA | 14 | TRBJ2-5 | TRBD1 | TRBV20-1 | CSARDQQGEETQYF | TGCAGTGCTAGAGATCAACAGGGGGAAGAGACCCAGTACTTC
NA | 12 | TRBJ1-3 | NA | TRBV7-2 | CASSLGGNTIYF | TGTGCCAGCAGCTTAGGAGGAAACACCATATATTTT
NA | 13 | TRBJ2-5 | NA | TRBV7-3 | CASSLNPSYEQYF | TGTGCCAGCAGCTTAAACCCCAGCTATGAGCAGTACTTC
few | 14 | TRBJ2-7 | TRBD1 | TRBV20-1 | CSAAQGESPYEQYF | TGCAGTGCTGCTCAGGGGGAGTCGCCCTACGAGCAGTACTTC
NA | 15 | TRBJ2-6 | NA | TRBV28 | CASRHRRAGANVLTF | TGTGCCAGCAGACATCGGAGGGCTGGGGCCAACGTCCTGACTTTC
NA | 14 | TRBJ2-5 | NA | TRBV20-1 | CSANNEGLSETQYF | TGCAGTGCCAACAATGAAGGGTTATCGGAGACCCAGTACTTC
NA | 15 | TRBJ2-7 | NA | TRBV27 | CASSITAVGSYEQYF | TGTGCCAGCAGTATCACAGCGGTGGGTTCCTACGAGCAGTACTTC
NA | 14 | TRBJ2-7 | NA | TRBV18 | CASSLQDGTYEQYF | TGTGCCAGCTCCCTACAGGACGGGACTTACGAGCAGTACTTC
NA | 12 | TRBJ2-1 | NA | TRBV4-3 | CASSQVGTEQFF | TGCGCCAGCAGCCAAGTTGGTACTGAGCAGTTCTTC
once | 15 | TRBJ2-1 | TRBD2 | TRBV9 | CASSTTAGLYNEQFF | TGTGCCAGCAGCACCACAGCGGGGCTCTACAATGAGCAGTTCTTC
few | 16 | TRBJ2-3 | NA | TRBV11-2 | CASSVSGGLVSDTQYF | TGTGCCAGCAGCGTCTCCGGGGGTTTGGTTTCAGATACGCAGTATTTT
few | 18 | TRBJ2-3 | TRBD2 | TRBV9 | CASSRRASGGLSTDTQYF | TGTGCCAGCAGCCGTAGGGCTAGCGGGGGGCTGAGCACAGATACGCAGTATTTT
NA | 12 | TRBJ1-1 | NA | TRBV5-6 | CASSTGNREGFF | TGTGCCAGCAGCACGGGAAACCGAGAGGGTTTCTTT
once | 12 | TRBJ1-2 | NA | TRBV10-3 | CAIRPENLGYTF | TGTGCCATCAGGCCCGAGAACTTAGGCTACACCTTC
NA | 16 | TRBJ1-5 | TRBD1 | TRBV5-6 | CASSLRGQGGGQPQHF | TGTGCCAGCAGCTTAAGGGGTCAGGGGGGCGGTCAGCCCCAGCATTTT
NA | 16 | TRBJ2-3 | NA | TRBV11-2 | CASSLVQGLSTDTQYF | TGTGCCAGCAGCTTAGTGCAGGGGTTGAGCACAGATACGCAGTATTTT
NA | 12 | TRBJ1-1 | TRBD1 | TRBV10-3 | CATGTDNTEAFF | TGTGCCACCGGGACAGACAACACTGAAGCTTTCTTT
many | 16 | TRBJ1-1 | TRBD1 | TRBV12-3/TRBV12-4 | CASSLRGQGRNTEAFF | TGTGCCAGCAGTTTACGGGGACAGGGAAGGAACACTGAAGCTTTCTTT
NA | 16 | TRBJ2-7 | NA | TRBV7-2 | CASSQTRAGSGNEQYF | TGTGCCAGCAGCCAGACTCGGGCAGGCTCAGGCAATGAGCAGTACTTC
NA | 12 | TRBJ2-2 | NA | TRBV7-9 | CASSRGLSVLFF | TGTGCCAGCAGCCGGGGACTGTCTGTGCTGTTTTTT
many | 18 | TRBJ2-1 | TRBD2 | TRBV20-1 | CSARDEGGLAGGYNEQFF | TGCAGTGCTAGAGATGAAGGCGGACTAGCGGGGGGCTACAATGAGCAGTTCTTC
few | 14 | TRBJ2-5 | NA | TRBV11-2 | CASSLGTRIETQYF | TGTGCCAGCAGCTTGGGGACTCGGATAGAGACCCAGTACTTC
NA | 15 | TRBJ2-7 | NA | TRBV5-1 | CASSLHVGDSYEQYF | TGCGCCAGCAGCTTACATGTGGGGGACTCCTACGAGCAGTACTTC
NA | 16 | TRBJ2-1 | NA | TRBV7-2 | CASSLRGLSSNGEQFF | TGTGCCAGCAGCTTACGGGGTTTGAGTAGCAACGGTGAGCAGTTCTTC
many | 15 | TRBJ2-1 | NA | TRBV20-1 | CSARDRPNRYNEQFF | TGCAGTGCTAGAGATAGACCCAACCGCTACAATGAGCAGTTCTTC
NA | 15 | TRBJ2-1 | TRBD1 | TRBV2 | CASSANRGSYNEQFF | TGTGCCAGCAGTGCCAACAGGGGCTCCTACAATGAGCAGTTCTTC
few | 16 | TRBJ2-3 | TRBD1 | TRBV5-1 | CASSLGGGTGIDTQYF | TGCGCCAGCAGCTTGGGAGGCGGGACAGGGATCGATACGCAGTATTTT
many | 14 | TRBJ2-7 | TRBD1 | TRBV7-6 | CASSPRTGSSEQYF | TGTGCCAGCAGCCCCCGGACAGGGAGCTCCGAGCAGTACTTC
NA | 12 | TRBJ2-7 | NA | TRBV6-5 | CASRTQGTEQYF | TGTGCCAGCAGGACCCAGGGTACCGAGCAGTACTTC
NA | 16 | TRBJ2-7 | TRBD1 | TRBV4-3 | CASSQDVGDRGYEQYF | TGCGCCAGCAGCCAAGATGTAGGGGACAGGGGATACGAGCAGTACTTC
once | 17 | TRBJ2-7 | NA | TRBV5-1 | CASQPRPRGAAGNEQYF | TGCGCCAGCCAGCCTCGGCCCCGCGGAGCAGCCGGTAACGAGCAGTACTTC
NA | 15 | TRBJ2-3 | TRBD1 | TRBV12-3/TRBV12-4 | CASSPQGSVVDTQYF | TGTGCCAGCAGCCCACAGGGGAGTGTCGTGGATACGCAGTATTTT
once | 15 | TRBJ1-1 | NA | TRBV6-5 | CASSYYDTLNTEAFF | TGTGCCAGCAGTTACTACGACACCCTGAACACTGAAGCTTTCTTT